One and the same sample provided the 3 T cell receptor beta chains below, sequenced in a study of T cell responses to AZD1222 COVID-19 vaccine. Sequencing was performed with immunoSEQ multiplex PCR; in TCRdb, only in-frame clones are kept and a portion is missing. The sample shows approximately 120,000 clones, 90% of them seen only once. This sample comprised peripheral blood, obtained on day 0 of MenACWY control vaccination. The receptors here all came from an adult in good health.

This clone was picked up one time. This sequence joins TRBV5-4 and TRBJ1-2; D gene ambiguous. Germline assignment: CDR1 SGHNT and CDR2 YYREEE (reference sequence). The CDR3 is 13 amino acids. With 9 bases removed from V and 0 bases from J, the gap between germline ends came to 12 bases. Here the CDR3 DNA reads TGTGCCACGGACGTTCCTCCTAACTATGGCTACACCTTC. Amino acids: CATDVPPNYGYTF.

The chain joins TRBV18 to TRBJ1-5; TRBD1 is a possible D gene (5 bases). From germline, CDR1 is KGHSH and CDR2 LQKENI. The CDR3 covers 14 residues. Trimming shortened V by 2 bases and J by 7 bases, and 12 bases separated the two germline ends. This CDR3 reads CASSPSGGPQPQHF. The CDR3 DNA reads TGTGCCAGCTCACCAAGCGGGGGACCCCAGCCCCAGCATTTT.

The rearrangement joins TRBV11-2 to TRBJ2-3, with 14 bases aligning to TRBD2. Germline lookup yields CDR1 SGHAT and CDR2 FQNNGV. After removal of 5 bases from V and 1 base from J, the junction contained 2 bases not matched to a gene. The CDR3 loop spans 16 amino acids. The CDR3: CASSPGLAGGTDTQYF. The CDR3 nucleotides read TGTGCCAGCAGCCCGGGACTAGCGGGAGGCACAGATACGCAGTATTTT.